A single sample is the source of the 15 T cell receptor beta chains below, sequenced in a study of blood T cell repertoires in COVID-19. TCRdb's table, derived via immunoSEQ multiplex PCR, lists solely in-frame clones and lacks some. Altogether 25,000 to 40,000 clones are present, approximately 89% being singletons, with the ten largest covering roughly 7%. The sample taken for sequencing was peripheral blood. The receptors shown here come from a human donor in a cohort sampled during active COVID-19.

V is TRBV25-1 and J is TRBJ2-3; 10 nucleotides line up with TRBD2. Germline CDR1 reads MGHDK; CDR2 reads SYGVNS. The CDR3 runs 16 residues. The V gene end was trimmed by 3 bases and the J gene end by 2 bases; junction bases not matched to a gene: 5. The CDR3 bases are TGTGCCAGCAGTGACACTAGCGGGGCGCTCACAGATACGCAGTATTTT. Translating it yields CASSDTSGALTDTQYF.

The chain links TRBV5-4 to TRBJ2-2, with TRBD1 matching 9 bases. Germline CDR1 SGHNT, CDR2 YYREEE (reference sequence). After removal of 9 bases from V and 4 bases from J, the junction contained 10 bases not matched to a gene. CDR3 length: 15 residues. The CDR3 reads CAMGEGDRATGELFF. Written as DNA, the CDR3 is TGTGCCATGGGGGAGGGGGACAGGGCCACCGGGGAGCTGTTTTTT.

CDR3 bases: TGTGCCAGCACGAAGGGCAGGGAAAGCACAGATACGCAGTATTTT. It is translated as CASTKGRESTDTQYF. The V gene is TRBV6-5, the J gene TRBJ2-3, with D possibly TRBD1 on 5 matching bases. There are 15 residues in the CDR3. Germline values: CDR1 MNHEY, CDR2 SVGAGI. The V gene lost 7 bases and the J gene lost 0 bases, with 14 bases spanning the gap.

V gene TRBV5-4 combines with J gene TRBJ1-6; a possible D gene is TRBD1 (5 bases). V gave up 2 bases and J gave up 8 bases, with 11 bases separating them. Germline V gene sequence: CDR1 SGHNT, CDR2 YYREEE (reference sequence). This CDR3 comprises 14 residues. The CDR3 protein is CASSFNRGDSPLHF. The CDR3 DNA reads as TGTGCCAGCAGCTTCAACCGGGGGGATTCACCCCTCCACTTT.

This chain connects TRBV29-1 to TRBJ2-3; D gene uncertain. Germline V gene data show CDR1 as SQVTM and CDR2 as ANQGSEA. Trimming stripped 6 bases from V and 0 bases from J, with 10 bases between. The CDR3 loop spans 13 amino acids. The CDR3 reads CSVDKVSTDTQYF. In DNA, the CDR3 is TGCAGCGTAGACAAGGTTAGCACAGATACGCAGTATTTT.

The chain links TRBV6-6 to TRBJ1-6, with TRBD1 matching over 8 bases. The V segment lost 5 bases and the J segment 6 bases; nucleotides outside the gene matches: 9. The CDR3 totals 16 residues. Germline V lookup: CDR1 MNHNY, CDR2 SVGAGI (reference sequence). This CDR3 is CASSAGGAGLNSPLHF. For the CDR3, the DNA is TGTGCCAGCAGTGCAGGGGGCGCGGGACTTAATTCACCCCTCCACTTT.

The chain joins TRBV10-1 to TRBJ2-1; D possibly corresponds to TRBD2 (5 bases). V was clipped by 0 bases and J by 4 bases, with 13 bases between them. The germline V gene has CDR1 WNHNN and CDR2 SYGVQD (reference sequence). This CDR3 has 16 residues. CDR3 amino acids: CASSESSGLDYNEQFF. Here the CDR3 DNA reads TGCGCCAGCAGTGAGTCGTCTGGACTCGATTACAATGAGCAGTTCTTC.

This clone was detected only a few times. The chain uses TRBV7-9 and TRBJ2-2; D perhaps matches TRBD2 (6 bases). The CDR3 runs 16 residues. V lost 5 bases, J lost 2 bases, and 15 bases lay in between. Germline lookup yields CDR1 SEHNR and CDR2 FQNEAQ (reference sequence). As DNA, the CDR3 is TGTGCCAGCAGCCCCAAGAGGGACTTAAACACCGGGGAGCTGTTTTTT. As protein: CASSPKRDLNTGELFF.

This chain uses TRBV9 with TRBJ1-1; 8 bases map to TRBD1. The CDR3 runs to 15 residues. J lost 1 base, V lost 4 bases, and 6 bases had no gene match. Germline values: CDR1 SGDLS, CDR2 YYNGEE. As DNA, the CDR3 is TGTGCCAGCAGCCCCGGGACAGGAAAGAACACTGAAGCTTTCTTT. Its translation is CASSPGTGKNTEAFF.

The chain is built from TRBV28 and TRBJ1-1; 7 bases match TRBD1. The CDR3 has 14 amino acids. Germline-derived CDR1 and CDR2 are MDHEN and SYDVKM. V shed 3 bases and J 4 bases; nucleotides not matched to a gene: 5. CDR3: CASSLEGGRTEAFF. Here the CDR3 DNA reads TGTGCCAGCAGTTTGGAAGGGGGCCGCACTGAAGCTTTCTTT.

This clone was recorded a few times. The V and J genes are TRBV11-3 and TRBJ2-7; D not resolved. The CDR3 loop spans 13 amino acids. Germline V gene lookup returns CDR1 SGHNT and CDR2 YENEEA. The V gene lost 5 bases and the J gene lost 0 bases, with 8 bases spanning the gap. The CDR3 reads CASSLSGSYEQYF. CDR3 in DNA: TGTGCCAGCAGCCTATCCGGCTCCTACGAGCAGTACTTC.

This chain connects TRBV19 to TRBJ1-5; 12 bases fit TRBD1. This CDR3 is 17 amino acids long. Germline V gives CDR1 LNHDA, CDR2 SQIVND (reference sequence). Unmatched junction bases numbered 17, after V lost 7 bases and J lost 10 bases. The CDR3 coding sequence is TGTGCCAGTACCTCGGGAGAAGGGACAGGGGGCGCGGAACCCCAGCATTTT. Translating gives CASTSGEGTGGAEPQHF.

This chain links TRBV28 with TRBJ1-6, with D tentatively TRBD1 (6 bases). The V gene's germline CDR1 is MDHEN and CDR2 SYDVKM. The CDR3 consists of 15 residues. The ends were cut back, 6 bases at V and 5 bases at J, with 14 bases in the middle. This CDR3 reads CASSLPWDNNSPLHF. CDR3 nucleotide sequence: TGTGCCAGCAGCCTCCCCTGGGACAATAATTCACCCCTCCACTTT.

The J gene is TRBJ2-4, the V gene TRBV19; 10 positions agree with TRBD1. J was trimmed by 6 bases and V by 3 bases; bases with no gene match: 5. The CDR3 contains 15 residues. CDR1 LNHDA and CDR2 SQIVND come from the germline V gene (reference sequence). CDR3 nucleotide sequence: TGTGCCAGTAGTATTGGGACAGGGGTGGGAAACATTCAGTACTTC. Translation gives CASSIGTGVGNIQYF.

This clone was seen once. The chain employs TRBV30 and TRBJ1-1, with D unresolved. The ends were cut back, 0 bases at V and 10 bases at J, with 18 bases in the middle. The CDR3 runs to 14 residues. The V gene's germline CDR1 is GTSNPN and CDR2 SVGIG (reference sequence). This chain's CDR3 is CAWSVKSFIPGAFF. The CDR3 nucleotides are TGTGCCTGGAGTGTAAAATCCTTTATCCCCGGAGCTTTCTTT.